This entry features one T cell receptor beta chain sequence. The antigen is not known. Other DNA sequences in the same sample also yield this CDR3. 13 Jbeta primers and 60 Vbeta primers were used for the PCR. Clones were sequenced by immunoSEQ multiplex PCR, and TCRdb holds only the in-frame ones, with some missing. This table has some 200,000 clones, around 88% appearing once. The sample originates from a study of cytomegalovirus exposure and HLA in healthy donors. Germline CDR1 and CDR2: KGHSH and LQKENI. With V trimmed by 3 bases and J by 2 bases, 1 base remained unmatched. The length of the CDR3 is 15 residues. Overall study findings and caveats: Upon later analysis, HLA-associated TCR beta chains proved more clonally expanded than other, equally common chains. Most TCR sequences were uncommon, yet certain public TCRs appeared in many donors. Donors were assumed by presence/absence analyses to have roughly uniform sequencing depth.

The source is a woman younger than 35 in good health and CMV-seronegative. Source material: PBMCs. The rearrangement uses TRBV18 and TRBJ2-6, with 7 bases fitting TRBD1. Here the CDR3 DNA reads TGTGCCAGCTCACCCACAGGGGCTGGGGCCAACGTCCTGACTTTC. This translates into CASSPTGAGANVLTF.